This T cell receptor beta chain was sequenced in a study of T cells in Graves' hyperthyroidism and ophthalmopathy. Study results and caveats: A model of 13 V-J pairs discriminated ophthalmopathy from stable hyperthyroidism.

The CDR3 has 15 amino acids. Germline CDR1 ENHRY, CDR2 SYGVKD. Amplified TCR beta CDR3 regions derived from RNA transcripts. The HTBI primer set served for first-round RT-PCR of the TCR CDR3. TCRdb independently ran MiXCR on the multiplex PCR reads; one entry per CDR3 protein. The table lists hundreds of thousands of distinct CDR3 sequences, around 39% of them singletons, with around 10% in the top ten. Details on this clonotype: The antigen is unknown. The junction and the germline gene differ at one end; a read error may be behind it.

The chain is built from TRBV10-3 and TRBJ1-5, with 12 bases that match TRBD1. The material sequenced was blood. The sequence came from a man between 18 and 35 years old with Graves' hyperthyroidism. This CDR3 reads CASSGIGTGGQPQHF. The CDR3, as DNA: TGTGCCAGCAGTGGGATCGGGACAGGGGGCCAGCCCCAGCATTTT.